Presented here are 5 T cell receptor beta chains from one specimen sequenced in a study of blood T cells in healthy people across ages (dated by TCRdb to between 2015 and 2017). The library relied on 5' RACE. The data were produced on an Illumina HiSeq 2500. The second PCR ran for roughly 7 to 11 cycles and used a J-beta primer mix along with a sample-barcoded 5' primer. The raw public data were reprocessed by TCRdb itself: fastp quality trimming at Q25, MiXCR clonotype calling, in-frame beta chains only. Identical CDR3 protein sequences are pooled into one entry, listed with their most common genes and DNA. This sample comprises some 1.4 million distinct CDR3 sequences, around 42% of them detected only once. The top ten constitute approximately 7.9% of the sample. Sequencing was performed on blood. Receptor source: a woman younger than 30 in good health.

The CDR3 here is CASSTGYRNTEAFF. The CDR3 region has the DNA TGTGCCAGCAGTACAGGGTATAGGAACACTGAAGCTTTCTTT. The chain is built from TRBV27 and TRBJ1-1, with D possibly matching TRBD1 (6 bases). Germline CDR1 MNHEY, CDR2 SMNVEV (reference sequence). CDR3 size: 14 residues. V lost 5 bases and J 1 base, leaving 11 bases between the germline ends.

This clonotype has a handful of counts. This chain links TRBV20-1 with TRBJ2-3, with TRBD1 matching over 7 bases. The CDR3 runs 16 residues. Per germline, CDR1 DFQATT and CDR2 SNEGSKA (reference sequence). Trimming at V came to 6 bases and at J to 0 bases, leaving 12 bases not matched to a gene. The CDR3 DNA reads TGCAGTGCCCCGGACAGGTCGTACCTTAGCACAGATACGCAGTATTTT. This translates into CSAPDRSYLSTDTQYF.

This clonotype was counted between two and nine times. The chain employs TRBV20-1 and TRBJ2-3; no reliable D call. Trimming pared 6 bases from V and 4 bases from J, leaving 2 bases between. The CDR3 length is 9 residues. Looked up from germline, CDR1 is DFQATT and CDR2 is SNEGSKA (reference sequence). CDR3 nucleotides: TGCAGTGCCCCAGATACGCAGTATTTT. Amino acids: CSAPDTQYF.

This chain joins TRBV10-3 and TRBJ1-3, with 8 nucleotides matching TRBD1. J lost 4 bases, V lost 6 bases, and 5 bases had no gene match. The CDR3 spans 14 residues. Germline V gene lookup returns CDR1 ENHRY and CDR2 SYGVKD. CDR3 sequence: CAISQGQDGNTIYF. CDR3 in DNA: TGTGCCATCAGCCAGGGACAGGACGGAAACACCATATATTTT.

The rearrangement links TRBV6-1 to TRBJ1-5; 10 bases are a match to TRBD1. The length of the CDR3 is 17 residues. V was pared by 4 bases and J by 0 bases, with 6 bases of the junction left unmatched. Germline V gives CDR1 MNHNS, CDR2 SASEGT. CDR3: CASSGQGATYSNQPQHF. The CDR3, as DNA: TGTGCCAGCAGTGGACAGGGGGCAACCTATAGCAATCAGCCCCAGCATTTT.